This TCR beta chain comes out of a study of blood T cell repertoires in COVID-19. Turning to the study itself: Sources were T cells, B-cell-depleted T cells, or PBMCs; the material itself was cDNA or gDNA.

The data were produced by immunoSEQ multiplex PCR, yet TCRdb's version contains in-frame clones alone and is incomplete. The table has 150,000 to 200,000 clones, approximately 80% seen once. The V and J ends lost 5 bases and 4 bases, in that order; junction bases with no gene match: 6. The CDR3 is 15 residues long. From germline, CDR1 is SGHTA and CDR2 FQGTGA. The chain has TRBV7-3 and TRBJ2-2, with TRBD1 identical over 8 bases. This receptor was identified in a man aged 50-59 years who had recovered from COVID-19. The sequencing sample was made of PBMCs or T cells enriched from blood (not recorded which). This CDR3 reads CASSPTGAGTGELFF. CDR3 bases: TGTGCCAGCAGCCCGACAGGGGCGGGCACCGGGGAGCTGTTTTTT.